Shown below are 26 T cell receptor beta chains from a single sample sequenced in a study of T-cell reconstitution after alpha-beta-depleted transplantation in children. Molecular barcoding with unique molecular identifiers was used for the TCRbeta library. TCRdb re-called the PCR reads through MiXCR, storing one row per CDR3 protein. The table shows 440,000 or so distinct CDR3 sequences, with over 40% occurring only once. The specimen comprised PBMCs, sampled before TCRalphabeta/CD19-depleted stem cell transplant. The origin of the receptors is a girl aged 2-10 years with aplastic anemia, due to receive a stem cell transplant.

In this sample, this clonotype turned up once. The chain combines TRBV6-5 with TRBJ2-2; D assignment may be TRBD1 or TRBD2 (5 bases each). Trimming cost V 3 bases and J 5 bases, with 10 bases left between them. The CDR3 is 14 amino acids. CDR1 and CDR2 from the germline V gene are MNHEY and SVGAGI. For the CDR3, the DNA is TGTGCCAGCAGTTATGGGACGGGGACCGGGGAGCTGTTTTTT. Amino acids: CASSYGTGTGELFF.

The chain employs TRBV10-3 and TRBJ2-5; D uncertain. CDR1 and CDR2 from the germline V gene are ENHRY and SYGVKD. V dropped 7 bases and J dropped 5 bases, with 14 bases sitting between them. The CDR3 length is 13 residues. CDR3 nucleotides: TGTGCCATCAACGAGGAAGGGTACGAGACCCAGTACTTC. Protein: CAINEEGYETQYF.

This clonotype was observed a handful of times. This chain connects TRBV9 to TRBJ2-7, with TRBD2 matching over 13 bases. Germline CDR1 and CDR2: SGDLS and YYNGEE. V was pared by 4 bases and J by 6 bases, with 7 bases of the junction left unmatched. This CDR3 contains 15 residues. CDR3 residues: CASSPTSGGLAEQYF. Written as DNA, the CDR3 is TGTGCCAGCAGCCCGACTAGCGGGGGGCTAGCCGAGCAGTACTTC. The full variable domain, in which reference TRBV9 and TRBJ2-7 provide the parts outside the CDR3, is DSGVTQTPKHLITATGQRVTLRCSPRSGDLSVYWYQQSLDQGLQFLIQYYNGEERAKGNILERFSAQQFPDLHSELNLSSLELGDSALYFCASSPTSGGLAEQYFGPGTRLTVT.

This clonotype was picked up one time. The chain links TRBV28 to TRBJ2-5, with 8 bases identical to TRBD1. V dropped 5 bases and J dropped 3; count of bases not matched to a gene: 8. Germline assignment: CDR1 MDHEN and CDR2 SYDVKM. CDR3 size: 15 residues. The CDR3, as DNA: TGTGCCAGCAGTCCCCGGACAGGGTGGGAAGAGACCCAGTACTTC. It encodes CASSPRTGWEETQYF.

This clonotype was observed a handful of times. The rearrangement joins TRBV24-1 to TRBJ2-1; no clear D. Trimming removed 3 bases from V and 4 bases from J, with 6 bases in between. This CDR3 region has 13 residues. Looked up from germline, CDR1 is KGHDR and CDR2 is SFDVKD. The CDR3 protein is CATSDPQYNEQFF. The CDR3 DNA follows: TGTGCCACCAGTGATCCACAGTACAATGAGCAGTTCTTC.

This clonotype was counted a few times. V gene TRBV15 combines with J gene TRBJ2-1; 10 nucleotides align to TRBD2. With 0 bases clipped from V and 6 bases from J, the junction kept 5 bases outside the gene matches. The germline V gene has CDR1 LNHNV and CDR2 YYDKDF (reference sequence). This CDR3 spans 16 amino acids. CDR3 nucleotides: TGTGCCACCAGCAGAGATATGAGCGGGAGGGCCAATGAGCAGTTCTTC. Its translation: CATSRDMSGRANEQFF.

This clonotype was picked up a small number of times. This chain links TRBV5-1 with TRBJ1-3, with no clear D. This CDR3 region has 15 residues. V was cut by 3 bases and J by 0 bases, with 10 bases left in between. Germline-derived CDR1 and CDR2 are SGHRS and YFSETQ. CDR3 in amino acids: CASSWGVSSGNTIYF. CDR3 nucleotide sequence: TGCGCCAGCAGCTGGGGAGTGTCCTCTGGAAACACCATATATTTT. The variable domain in full, with the rest retrieved from reference TRBV5-1 and TRBJ1-3, is KAGVTQTPRYLIKTRGQQVTLSCSPISGHRSVSWYQQTPGQGLQFLFEYFSETQRNKGNFPGRFSGRQFSNSRSEMNVSTLELGDSALYLCASSWGVSSGNTIYFGEGSWLTVV.

The V call is TRBV5-5, the J call TRBJ1-5; possible D gene TRBD1, 5 bases. The V end lost 0 bases, the J end lost 2 bases, and 15 bases lay between the germline ends. The CDR3 runs 17 residues. Germline-derived CDR1 and CDR2 are SGHKS and YYEKEE (reference sequence). The CDR3 nucleotides read TGTGCCAGCAGCTTGGCCGTAGGGACTAGTGGCAATCAGCCCCAGCATTTT. This encodes CASSLAVGTSGNQPQHF.

The rearrangement joins TRBV4-2 to TRBJ2-5; D perhaps matches TRBD2 (6 bases). CDR3 length equals 15 residues. Trimming shortened V by 4 bases and J by 3 bases, and 15 bases separated the two germline ends. Germline CDR1 reads LGHNA; CDR2 reads YNFKEQ. Here the CDR3 DNA reads TGTGCCAGCAGCCCAGCGGGTGGGGCGGAAGAGACCCAGTACTTC. Its protein product is CASSPAGGAEETQYF.

The CDR3 DNA reads as TGCAGTGCTAGAGATCAAGGGACAGGGGCCTCTAACACTGAAGCTTTCTTT. The encoded protein is CSARDQGTGASNTEAFF. The rearrangement links TRBV20-1 to TRBJ1-1, with 10 nucleotides matching TRBD1. V was clipped by 0 bases and J by 2 bases; unmatched bases: 9. The germline gives CDR1 DFQATT, CDR2 SNEGSKA (reference sequence). The CDR3 loop spans 17 amino acids.

V gene TRBV5-5 combines with J gene TRBJ2-2; tentatively, D is TRBD1 or TRBD2 (5 bases each). CDR3 length equals 17 residues. V was pared by 2 bases and J by 5 bases, with 19 bases between. CDR1 is SGHKS and CDR2 is YYEKEE in the germline V gene (reference sequence). For the CDR3, the DNA is TGTGCCAGCAGCTTAAACCCCGGAGAGGGACGGACCGGGGAGCTGTTTTTT. This codes for CASSLNPGEGRTGELFF.

The V gene is TRBV19, the J gene TRBJ1-1; a weak D match, TRBD1 (5 bases). Trimming removed 2 bases at V and 0 bases at J, with 10 bases between. Germline V gene sequence: CDR1 LNHDA, CDR2 SQIVND (reference sequence). The CDR3 extends over 15 amino acids. CDR3 bases: TGTGCCAGTAGTATAAGGAGGGGCATGAACACTGAAGCTTTCTTT. Its protein is CASSIRRGMNTEAFF.

This clonotype was counted ten times or more. V gene TRBV7-9 combines with J gene TRBJ1-6; D is uncertain. The V end lost 1 base, the J end lost 0 bases, and 7 bases lay between the germline ends. The germline V gene has CDR1 SEHNR and CDR2 FQNEAQ (reference sequence). CDR3 length: 16 residues. For the CDR3, the DNA is TGTGCCAGCAGCTTAGATCAGAGCTCCTATAATTCACCCCTCCACTTT. This gives the protein CASSLDQSSYNSPLHF.

The gene calls are TRBV20-1 and TRBJ2-5, with D tentatively TRBD1 (6 bases). Trimming took 5 bases from V and 10 from J, leaving 23 bases between them. Germline CDR1 reads DFQATT; CDR2 reads SNEGSKA (reference sequence). The CDR3 totals 14 residues. CDR3 in amino acids: CSAEGDVGKVGQYF. For the CDR3, the DNA is TGCAGTGCTGAGGGGGACGTGGGGAAAGTGGGCCAGTACTTC.

This clonotype was seen many times. The rearrangement links TRBV7-2 to TRBJ2-7, with no clear D. Germline CDR1 reads SGHTA; CDR2 reads FQGNSA. The CDR3 covers 13 residues. Trimming took 1 base from V and 3 from J, leaving 7 bases between them. The CDR3 nucleotides read TGTGCCAGCAGCTTAGAGAGGATCTACGAGCAGTACTTC. It is translated as CASSLERIYEQYF.

The chain employs TRBV5-1 and TRBJ2-6; no definite D call. Per germline, CDR1 SGHRS and CDR2 YFSETQ. The germline V and J ends were trimmed by 2 bases and 0 bases, with 12 bases remaining between them. This CDR3 spans 17 amino acids. CDR3 region: CASSFVLASSGANVLTF. The CDR3 DNA follows: TGCGCCAGCAGCTTCGTGTTGGCCAGCTCTGGGGCCAACGTCCTGACTTTC.

The chain uses TRBV4-2 and TRBJ1-2, with 8 bases that match TRBD1. This CDR3 spans 18 amino acids. Germline V gene sequence: CDR1 LGHNA, CDR2 YNFKEQ. V trimming: 0 bases; J trimming: 3 bases; junction bases outside the gene matches: 12. The CDR3 coding sequence is TGTGCCAGCAGCCAAGATTTGGGCAGGGGGCGGGCACACTATGGCTACACCTTC. It specifies CASSQDLGRGRAHYGYTF.

This clonotype has ten or more counts. This chain uses TRBV12-3 or TRBV12-4 with TRBJ2-7; no reliable D call. The CDR3 length is 13 residues. Trimming removed 3 bases at V and 4 bases at J, with 10 bases between. CDR3 protein: CASSFGERYEQYF. For the CDR3, the DNA is TGTGCCAGCAGTTTTGGGGAACGATACGAGCAGTACTTC.

The rearrangement joins TRBV20-1 to TRBJ2-5; 16 bases line up with TRBD2. Looked up from germline, CDR1 is DFQATT and CDR2 is SNEGSKA (reference sequence). V shed 5 bases, J shed 1 base, and the junction held 1 base outside the gene matches. CDR3 length: 15 amino acids. CDR3 region: CSAGTSGRVQETQYF. For the CDR3, the DNA is TGCAGTGCTGGGACTAGCGGGAGGGTCCAAGAGACCCAGTACTTC.

The rearrangement links TRBV27 to TRBJ1-4, with TRBD1 matching over 9 bases. CDR1 is MNHEY, CDR2 SMNVEV, per germline (reference sequence). The length of the CDR3 is 16 residues. Losses at the gene ends were 5 bases for V and 9 bases for J; bases not matched to a gene: 13. CDR3 sequence reads: CASSPLPGQGGQKLFF. As DNA, the CDR3 is TGTGCCAGCAGTCCCCTTCCGGGACAGGGAGGACAAAAACTGTTTTTT.

This clonotype was counted many times. The chain is built from TRBV7-2 and TRBJ2-7; 12 bases align to TRBD2. CDR3 size: 15 residues. V was clipped by 5 bases and J by 3 bases; unmatched bases: 5. CDR1 is SGHTA and CDR2 is FQGNSA in the germline V gene. CDR3 loop: CASSGGLAGYYEQYF. DNA for the CDR3: TGTGCCAGCAGCGGGGGACTAGCGGGCTACTACGAGCAGTACTTC. The variable domain in full, completed from reference TRBV7-2 and TRBJ2-7, reads GAGVSQSPSNKVTEKGKDVELRCDPISGHTALYWYRQSLGQGLEFLIYFQGNSAPDKSGLPSDRFSAERTGGSVSTLTIQRTQQEDSAVYLCASSGGLAGYYEQYFGPGTRLTVT.

The V and J genes are TRBV14 and TRBJ1-1; 10 positions agree with TRBD1. V trimming: 1 base; J trimming: 8 bases; junction bases outside the gene matches: 7. From germline, CDR1 is SGHDN and CDR2 FVKESK. This CDR3 contains 15 residues. CDR3: CASSQVRSTGGEAFF. The CDR3 DNA reads as TGTGCCAGCAGCCAAGTGAGGTCGACAGGGGGCGAAGCTTTCTTT. The full variable domain, rest sourced from reference TRBV14 and TRBJ1-1, is EAGVTQFPSHSVIEKGQTVTLRCDPISGHDNLYWYRRVMGKEIKFLLHFVKESKQDESGMPNNRFLAERTGGTYSTLKVQPAELEDSGVYFCASSQVRSTGGEAFFGQGTRLTVV.

The V gene is TRBV11-2, the J gene TRBJ2-1, with 13 nucleotides matching TRBD2. The CDR3 contains 18 residues. The trim removed 5 bases at V and 0 bases at J, leaving 7 bases unmatched. CDR1 is SGHAT, CDR2 FQNNGV, per germline. The CDR3 DNA sequence: TGTGCCAGCAGCAGGACTAGCGGGAGAAGGAGCTCCTACAATGAGCAGTTCTTC. Translation: CASSRTSGRRSSYNEQFF.

J is TRBJ2-3 and V is TRBV20-1, with TRBD2 identical over 11 bases. Germline V gene data show CDR1 as DFQATT and CDR2 as SNEGSKA (reference sequence). V was clipped by 7 bases and J by 5 bases; unmatched bases: 11. The CDR3 length is 15 residues. DNA of the CDR3: TGCAGTGTCAAGACTAGCGGGATTATGAAAGATACGCAGTATTTT. It is translated as CSVKTSGIMKDTQYF.

In its sample, this clonotype was seen many times. This sequence joins TRBV7-9 and TRBJ2-1; D is perhaps TRBD1 (5 bases). Trimming stripped 8 bases from V and 3 bases from J, with 8 bases between. CDR3 length: 12 residues. Germline loops: CDR1 SEHNR, CDR2 FQNEAQ (reference sequence). CDR3 loop: CASGANYNEQFF. DNA for the CDR3: TGTGCCAGCGGGGCGAACTACAATGAGCAGTTCTTC.

V and J are TRBV5-1 and TRBJ2-7; TRBD2 agrees at 11 bases. Trimming removed 2 bases from V and 1 base from J; junction bases left unmatched: 2. CDR3 size: 15 residues. Germline V gives CDR1 SGHRS, CDR2 YFSETQ. This CDR3 reads CASSFSGRASYEQYF. CDR3 sequence (DNA): TGCGCCAGCAGCTTTAGCGGGAGGGCTTCCTACGAGCAGTACTTC.